One T cell receptor (beta chain) is described in this entry. Treatment described: around 19 received Ad26.COV2.S at low or high dose, single or two shots; about five received placebo; per-sample allocation not given. Sampling took place 63 days after the first vaccine or placebo injection. Profiling relied on immunoSEQ multiplex PCR, and the TCRdb table lists in-frame clones only, not all of them. The data hold hundreds of thousands of clones, with around nine tenths observed a single time. This entry belongs to a study of Ad26.COV2.S vaccination and SARS-CoV-2 variants. Germline V gene sequence: CDR1 MNHNS, CDR2 SASEGT. The V gene lost 3 bases and the J gene lost 2 bases, with 20 bases spanning the gap. The CDR3 length is 17 residues.

The chain combines TRBV6-1 with TRBJ2-7, with D perhaps TRBD1 (6 bases). The clonotype originates from a person aged 18-60 years who received the Ad26.COV2.S COVID-19 vaccine or a placebo. This material consisted of peripheral blood, taken in a trial of Ad26.COV2.S vaccine versus placebo. DNA of the CDR3: TGTGCCAGCAGTGAGGCGGTAGGTGGGACACTCCCCTACGAGCAGTACTTC. Translated: CASSEAVGGTLPYEQYF.